In this sample, the clone carrying this T cell receptor (beta chain) turned up many times. Genomic DNA served as the source from which two-round multiplex PCR generated TCR beta CDR3 amplicons. The authors ran first-round PCR with primers specific to each TRBV and TRBJ gene. In TCRdb, the multiplex PCR reads were re-called with MiXCR into one record per CDR3 protein. This table has 26,000 or so distinct CDR3 sequences, approximately 29% appearing once. V was shortened by 0 bases and J by 0 bases, with 19 bases between the two germline ends. Germline CDR1 is SGHRS and CDR2 is YFSETQ. The CDR3 runs 18 residues. These data are taken from a study of prognosis after radiotherapy for stage I lung cancer. Peripheral blood samples of six milliliters were drawn at each of two time points.

The input for sequencing was PBMCs, taken before or after stereotactic body radiation therapy (not recorded which). The clonotype originates from a donor aged 50 or older with non-small cell lung cancer. V is TRBV5-1 and J is TRBJ2-7, with TRBD2 as a possible D gene (5 bases). The CDR3 nucleotides are TGCGCCAGCAGCTTGGATCCGGCTAGCCCCCTGAGCTCCTACGAGCAGTACTTC. This codes for CASSLDPASPLSSYEQYF.